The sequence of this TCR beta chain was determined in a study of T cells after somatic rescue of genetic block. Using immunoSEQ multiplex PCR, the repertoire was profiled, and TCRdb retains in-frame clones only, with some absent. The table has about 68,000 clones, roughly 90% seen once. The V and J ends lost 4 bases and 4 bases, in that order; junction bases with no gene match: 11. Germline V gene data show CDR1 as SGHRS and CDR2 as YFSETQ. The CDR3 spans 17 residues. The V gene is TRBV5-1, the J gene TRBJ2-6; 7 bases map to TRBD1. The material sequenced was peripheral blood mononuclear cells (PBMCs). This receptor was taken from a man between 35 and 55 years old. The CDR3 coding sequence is TGCGCCAGCAGCACGACAGGGCCGCAGTGGGGGGCCAACGTCCTGACTTTC. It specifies CASSTTGPQWGANVLTF.